This is a list of T cell receptor beta chains from one sample in a study of cytomegalovirus exposure and HLA in healthy donors. The table came from immunoSEQ multiplex PCR; TCRdb's copy has only in-frame clones and leaves some out. This table holds 180,000 or so clones, 82% found once. Source material: PBMCs. Source of these receptors: a man aged 40-55 years in good health and CMV-seronegative. The CDR3 runs from the conserved cysteine through the conserved F or W. Fields, in order: J gene, V gene, clone size, D gene, CDR3 DNA, CDR3 protein. D genes are given only for firm matches. Clone sizes are given selectively: once, few, many, or a class where the clone is expanded.

J: TRBJ2-1; V: TRBV19; size: NA; D: TRBD2; DNA: TGTGCCAGTAGCCCAACCGTCGGACTAGCGGGGGGGATATACAATGAGCAGTTCTTC; CDR3: CASSPTVGLAGGIYNEQFF
J: TRBJ1-2; V: TRBV7-9; size: NA; D: NA; DNA: TGTGCCAGCAGCTTATTCGGAGTTGGCTACACCTTC; CDR3: CASSLFGVGYTF
J: TRBJ2-1; V: TRBV7-3; size: NA; D: TRBD2; DNA: TGTGCCAGCGGGCGCGGGAGTAAGAATGAGCAGTTCTTC; CDR3: CASGRGSKNEQFF
J: TRBJ2-3; V: TRBV5-1; size: NA; D: TRBD2; DNA: TGCGCCAGCAGCTTGGTTAGCGGGAGCACAGATACGCAGTATTTT; CDR3: CASSLVSGSTDTQYF
J: TRBJ1-2; V: TRBV7-9; size: NA; D: NA; DNA: TGTGCCAGCAGCCCAGCTTGGACAGACTATGGTGGCTACACCTTC; CDR3: CASSPAWTDYGGYTF
J: TRBJ2-7; V: TRBV28; size: NA; D: TRBD1; DNA: TGTGCCAGCAGCCCTGGGGACAGGCCGCGCTACGAGCAGTACTTC; CDR3: CASSPGDRPRYEQYF
J: TRBJ1-2; V: TRBV7-2; size: once; D: NA; DNA: TGTGCCAGCAGCCTATCTAGAAACTATGGCTACACCTTC; CDR3: CASSLSRNYGYTF
J: TRBJ2-5; V: TRBV7-3; size: NA; D: TRBD2; DNA: TGTGCCAGCAGCTTCCTAGCGGGCCAAGAGACCCAGTACTTC; CDR3: CASSFLAGQETQYF
J: TRBJ1-2; V: TRBV13; size: NA; D: NA; DNA: TGTGCCAGCAGCTTAGGAATTGGCCCTGGGCTCGGCTACACCTTC; CDR3: CASSLGIGPGLGYTF
J: TRBJ1-1; V: TRBV7-9; size: NA; D: TRBD1; DNA: TGTGCCAGCAGCTTACGGGACAGGGGCGCTGAAGCTTTCTTT; CDR3: CASSLRDRGAEAFF
J: TRBJ1-4; V: TRBV2; size: NA; D: NA; DNA: TGTGCCAGCAGTGAAGCGATGGCAGCAACTAATGAAAAACTGTTTTTT; CDR3: CASSEAMAATNEKLFF
J: TRBJ2-7; V: TRBV27; size: few; D: NA; DNA: TGTGCCAGCAGTTTTCCCGCCCCCACTAGCTTCGAGCAGTACTTC; CDR3: CASSFPAPTSFEQYF
J: TRBJ1-2; V: TRBV7-6; size: NA; D: NA; DNA: TGTGCCAGCAGCTTAGAGGACAAATCTAACTATGGCTACACCTTC; CDR3: CASSLEDKSNYGYTF
J: TRBJ1-1; V: TRBV18; size: few; D: NA; DNA: TGTGCCAGCTCACTTACGGACAGGAACACTGAAGCTTTCTTT; CDR3: CASSLTDRNTEAFF
J: TRBJ2-3; V: TRBV6-1; size: NA; D: NA; DNA: TGTGCCAGCAGTGAAGGCAGGGTGGATACGCAGTATTTT; CDR3: CASSEGRVDTQYF
J: TRBJ1-2; V: TRBV2; size: NA; D: NA; DNA: TGTGCCAGCAGTGGGCAGGGTGAAAGCTATGGCTACACCTTC; CDR3: CASSGQGESYGYTF
J: TRBJ2-1; V: TRBV5-4; size: NA; D: NA; DNA: TGTGCCAGCAGCAGTTTCGCGGGACGTGAGCAGTTCTTC; CDR3: CASSSFAGREQFF
J: TRBJ1-4; V: TRBV30; size: NA; D: NA; DNA: TGTGCCTGGAGCACAGGGAGTTCAACTAATGAAAAACTGTTTTTT; CDR3: CAWSTGSSTNEKLFF
J: TRBJ1-5; V: TRBV7-2; size: NA; D: NA; DNA: TGTGCCAGCAGCTTTGAAGACGGGGATCAGCCCCAGCATTTT; CDR3: CASSFEDGDQPQHF
J: TRBJ2-7; V: TRBV5-1; size: NA; D: TRBD2; DNA: TGCGCCAGCAGCTTGGTTGGCGGGAGGGTAACCTACGAGCAGTACTTC; CDR3: CASSLVGGRVTYEQYF
J: TRBJ2-1; V: TRBV5-6; size: NA; D: TRBD2; DNA: TGTGCCAGCAGCTCGACGACTAGCGGGAGACCCAATGAGCAGTTCTTC; CDR3: CASSSTTSGRPNEQFF
J: TRBJ1-1; V: TRBV28; size: NA; D: NA; DNA: TGTGCCAGCGGGCGAGGGACTTTCTTT; CDR3: CASGRGTFF
J: TRBJ2-7; V: TRBV14; size: NA; D: TRBD2; DNA: TGTGCCAGCAGCCCTTGGACTAGCGGGAACCCTACAGCCTACGAGCAGTACTTC; CDR3: CASSPWTSGNPTAYEQYF
J: TRBJ1-1; V: TRBV4-1; size: NA; D: TRBD1; DNA: TGCGCCAGCAGCCAAGGGACAGGGCAGACTGAAGCTTTCTTT; CDR3: CASSQGTGQTEAFF
J: TRBJ1-4; V: TRBV30; size: once; D: NA; DNA: TGTGCCTGGACCCGGCAGGGTTTGACTAATGAAAAACTGTTTTTT; CDR3: CAWTRQGLTNEKLFF
J: TRBJ1-1; V: TRBV5-1; size: NA; D: NA; DNA: TGCGCCAGCAGCTTCCCAGGGATAGAGACTGAAGCTTTCTTT; CDR3: CASSFPGIETEAFF
J: TRBJ1-3; V: TRBV30; size: few; D: NA; DNA: TGTGCCTGGAGTCGTCGTTCTTTCTCTGGAAACACCATATATTTT; CDR3: CAWSRRSFSGNTIYF
J: TRBJ2-2; V: TRBV11-1; size: few; D: NA; DNA: TGTGCCAGCAGCTTTCTGAGTTCCGGGGAGCTGTTTTTT; CDR3: CASSFLSSGELFF
J: TRBJ2-1; V: TRBV27; size: NA; D: NA; DNA: TGTGCCAGCAGTTTTGACTTTAGCTCCTACAATGAGCAGTTCTTC; CDR3: CASSFDFSSYNEQFF
J: TRBJ2-7; V: TRBV2; size: NA; D: NA; DNA: TGTGCCAGCAGTGAAATACTAGGGAATATCGGGGTGGAGCAGTACTTC; CDR3: CASSEILGNIGVEQYF
J: TRBJ1-1; V: TRBV19; size: once; D: TRBD1; DNA: TGTGCCAGTAGTATCAGGACAGGCGCAGAAGCTTTCTTT; CDR3: CASSIRTGAEAFF
J: TRBJ2-1; V: TRBV9; size: once; D: NA; DNA: TGTGCCAGCGGGCGGGCACCCTACAATGAGCAGTTCTTC; CDR3: CASGRAPYNEQFF
J: TRBJ2-3; V: TRBV7-3; size: NA; D: NA; DNA: TGTGCCAGCAGCTTAATCGAAGCTAGCACAGATACGCAGTATTTT; CDR3: CASSLIEASTDTQYF
J: TRBJ1-5; V: TRBV19; size: NA; D: TRBD1; DNA: TGTGCCAGTACCCGGGACAGGGCTATCAATCAGCCCCAGCATTTT; CDR3: CASTRDRAINQPQHF